A single sample gave rise to the 12 T cell receptor beta chains below, sequenced in a study of OX40 agonist ivuxolimab in advanced cancers. The library was produced with the immunoSEQ multiplex PCR assay. TCRdb limited this immuneACCESS table to in-frame rearrangements with V and J called. A share of clones is missing; checked studies link under half to unresolved V genes, and the rest is unexplained. This sample gives about 7,800 clones in total; 73% of them show up just once. The top ten clones comprise roughly three fifths of the sample. Sequenced material: CD4+ or CD8+ T cells sorted from blood, taken in a trial of the OX40 agonist ivuxolimab. The receptors stem from an adult with an advanced solid tumor such as melanoma, head and neck, liver or kidney cancer.

The chain links TRBV7-6 to TRBJ2-5, with TRBD1 as a possible D gene (6 bases). TRBJ2-7 explains the end of the DNA better; the J call may be wrong. Looked up from germline, CDR1 is SGHVS and CDR2 is FNYEAQ. This CDR3 comprises 15 residues. The CDR3: CASSLGDNLAYEQYF. The CDR3 DNA follows: TGTGCCAGCAGCTTAGGGGACAACCTGGCCTACGAGCAGTACTTC.

This sequence joins TRBV7-9 and TRBJ2-1; D remains unclear. Trimming removed 1 base at V and 2 bases at J, with 3 bases between. This CDR3 contains 13 residues. Germline CDR1 and CDR2: SEHNR and FQNEAQ (reference sequence). Here the CDR3 DNA reads TGTGCCAGCAGCTTAGGGGCCTACAATGAGCAGTTCTTC. Protein product: CASSLGAYNEQFF.

J is TRBJ1-4 and V is TRBV5-4; TRBD1 might be the D (5 bases). Germline V gene sequence: CDR1 SGHNT, CDR2 YYREEE (reference sequence). Trimming cost V 4 bases and J 7 bases, with 11 bases left between them. The CDR3 consists of 13 residues. DNA of the CDR3: TGTGCCAGCAGCCGGACATGGGGTGAAAAACTGTTTTTT. Translating it yields CASSRTWGEKLFF.

The chain has TRBV6-5 and TRBJ2-7; D is unclear. The CDR3 contains 14 residues. CDR1 and CDR2 (germline): MNHEY, SVGAGI. The V and J ends lost 2 bases and 0 bases respectively, with 8 bases between them. The CDR3: CASSYSDLSYEQYF. In nucleotides, the CDR3 is TGTGCCAGCAGTTACAGTGACCTCTCCTACGAGCAGTACTTC.

This chain uses TRBV9 with TRBJ2-1; D gene unclear. This CDR3 comprises 17 residues. The germline V gene has CDR1 SGDLS and CDR2 YYNGEE. The V gene lost 0 bases and the J gene lost 0 bases, with 13 bases spanning the gap. CDR3 in amino acids: CASSVADTASSYNEQFF. The CDR3, as DNA: TGTGCCAGCAGCGTAGCTGACACAGCTAGCTCCTACAATGAGCAGTTCTTC.

J is TRBJ2-3 and V is TRBV6-5; unclear D gene. The V end was cut by 7 bases, the J end by 2 bases, with 10 bases between. This CDR3 has 13 residues. In germline, CDR1 is MNHEY, CDR2 SVGAGI. The CDR3 DNA sequence: TGTGCCAGCACTCCCCTCAACACAGATACGCAGTATTTT. It is translated as CASTPLNTDTQYF.

The V and J genes are TRBV7-8 and TRBJ2-7; D is ambiguous. Trimming shortened V by 5 bases and J by 2 bases, and 19 bases separated the two germline ends. CDR1 is SGHVS and CDR2 is FQNEAQ in the germline V gene. The CDR3 is made up of 16 amino acids. CDR3 in amino acids: CASSQLPDVRTYEQYF. The CDR3, as DNA: TGTGCCAGCAGCCAGCTCCCCGATGTTAGGACCTACGAGCAGTACTTC.

The rearrangement uses TRBV13 and TRBJ1-1, with D hard to call. Trimming left V 5 bases short and J 5 bases short, with 12 bases between. There are 13 residues in the CDR3. Germline-derived CDR1 and CDR2 are PRHDT and FYEKMQ (reference sequence). Here the CDR3 DNA reads TGTGCCAGCAGCAAGGGTCCTGGGACTGAAGCTTTCTTT. It yields the protein CASSKGPGTEAFF. Supplemented by reference TRBV13 and TRBJ1-1, the full variable domain reads AAGVIQSPRHLIKEKRETATLKCYPIPRHDTVYWYQQGPGQDPQFLISFYEKMQSDKGSIPDRFSAQQFSDYHSELNMSSLELGDSALYFCASSKGPGTEAFFGQGTRLTVV.

The table lists this clone with a few counts. The chain recombines TRBV4-3 with TRBJ2-2; D is unresolved. CDR3 length: 15 amino acids. Germline lookup yields CDR1 LGHNA and CDR2 YSLEER. Trimming pared 1 base from V and 7 bases from J, leaving 13 bases between. CDR3 DNA sequence: TGCGCCAGCAGCCAAGTGTGGCCTGGGGACGGGGAGCTGTTTTTT. Translated: CASSQVWPGDGELFF.

Relative to its sample, this clone is medium-sized (0.01 to 0.1%). The V call is TRBV9, the J call TRBJ1-6, with D possibly TRBD1 on 5 matching bases. The CDR3 extends over 15 amino acids. Germline V gives CDR1 SGDLS, CDR2 YYNGEE. The V and J ends lost 0 bases and 5 bases respectively, with 9 bases between them. This chain's CDR3 is CASSVEGTDNSPLHF. The CDR3 nucleotides are TGTGCCAGCAGCGTAGAGGGGACGGATAATTCACCCCTCCACTTT.

The gene calls are TRBV2 and TRBJ1-5; 11 bases are a match to TRBD1. V was clipped by 6 bases and J by 0 bases; unmatched bases: 13. Germline loops: CDR1 SNHLY, CDR2 FYNNEI. This CDR3 spans 19 amino acids. CDR3 bases: TGTGCCAGCAGCCATATAACGGGACAGGGGGGTAATAGCAATCAGCCCCAGCATTTT. This encodes CASSHITGQGGNSNQPQHF.

This rearrangement joins TRBV7-8 to TRBJ2-7; TRBD2 agrees at 11 bases. This CDR3 region has 17 residues. The J segment lost 1 base and the V segment lost 5 bases, leaving 10 bases of the junction unmatched. The germline gives CDR1 SGHVS, CDR2 FQNEAQ. CDR3: CASSPRLAGSFSYEQYF. The DNA of the CDR3 is TGTGCCAGCAGCCCAAGACTAGCGGGAAGCTTTTCCTACGAGCAGTACTTC.